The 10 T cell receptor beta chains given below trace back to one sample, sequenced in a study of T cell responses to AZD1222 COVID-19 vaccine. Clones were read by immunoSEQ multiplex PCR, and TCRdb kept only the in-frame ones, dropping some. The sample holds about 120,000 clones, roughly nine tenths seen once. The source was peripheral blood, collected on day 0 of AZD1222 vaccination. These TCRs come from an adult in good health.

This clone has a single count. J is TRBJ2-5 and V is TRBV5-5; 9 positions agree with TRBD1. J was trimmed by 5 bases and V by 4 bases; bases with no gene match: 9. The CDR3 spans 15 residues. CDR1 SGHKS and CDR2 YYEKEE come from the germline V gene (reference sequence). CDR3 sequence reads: CASSGGTGRFETQYF. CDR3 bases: TGTGCCAGCAGCGGGGGGACAGGGAGGTTTGAGACCCAGTACTTC.

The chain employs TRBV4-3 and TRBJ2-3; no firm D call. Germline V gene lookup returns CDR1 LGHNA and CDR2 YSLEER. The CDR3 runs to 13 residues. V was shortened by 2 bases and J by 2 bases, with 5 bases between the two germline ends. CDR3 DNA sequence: TGCGCCAGCAGCCAAACCCTCACAGATACGCAGTATTTT. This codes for CASSQTLTDTQYF.

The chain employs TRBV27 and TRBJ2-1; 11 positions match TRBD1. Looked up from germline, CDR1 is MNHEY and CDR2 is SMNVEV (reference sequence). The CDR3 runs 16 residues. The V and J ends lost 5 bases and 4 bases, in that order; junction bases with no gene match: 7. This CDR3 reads CASSVDRGRLYNEQFF. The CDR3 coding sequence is TGTGCCAGCAGTGTGGACAGGGGGCGGCTTTACAATGAGCAGTTCTTC.

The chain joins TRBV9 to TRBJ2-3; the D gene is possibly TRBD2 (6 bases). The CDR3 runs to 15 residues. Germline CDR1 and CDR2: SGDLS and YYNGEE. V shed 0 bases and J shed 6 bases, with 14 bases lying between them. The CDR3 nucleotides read TGTGCCAGCAGCGTAGTGGGGGGACTCGCGGATACGCAGTATTTT. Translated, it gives CASSVVGGLADTQYF.

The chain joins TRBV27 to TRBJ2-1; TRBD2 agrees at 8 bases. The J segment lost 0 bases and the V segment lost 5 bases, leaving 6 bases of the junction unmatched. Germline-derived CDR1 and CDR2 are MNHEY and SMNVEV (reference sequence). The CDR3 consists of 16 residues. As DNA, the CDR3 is TGTGCCAGCAGTCTTACGAGCGGGAGCTCCTACAATGAGCAGTTCTTC. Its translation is CASSLTSGSSYNEQFF.

CDR3 in DNA: TGTGCCAGCAGTGCCCTTCAAACTGATCAGCCCCAGCATTTT. Translating gives CASSALQTDQPQHF. The rearrangement joins TRBV2 to TRBJ1-5; D call uncertain. V gave up 4 bases and J gave up 5 bases, with 12 bases separating them. The CDR3 length is 14 residues. CDR1 SNHLY and CDR2 FYNNEI come from the germline V gene.

The CDR3 nucleotides are TGTGCCAGCAGTGGACTAGCGTATGAGACCCAGTACTTC. It codes for CASSGLAYETQYF. The chain is built from TRBV27 and TRBJ2-5, with 9 bases identical to TRBD2. The CDR3 is made up of 13 amino acids. J lost 5 bases, V lost 5 bases, and 3 bases had no gene match. Germline CDR1 reads MNHEY; CDR2 reads SMNVEV (reference sequence).

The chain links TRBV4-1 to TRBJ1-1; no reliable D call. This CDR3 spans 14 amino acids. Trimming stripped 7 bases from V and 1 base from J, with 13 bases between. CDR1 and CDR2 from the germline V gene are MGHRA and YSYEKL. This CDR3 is CASTLTDGNTEAFF. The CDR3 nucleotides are TGCGCCAGCACCTTGACGGACGGGAACACTGAAGCTTTCTTT.

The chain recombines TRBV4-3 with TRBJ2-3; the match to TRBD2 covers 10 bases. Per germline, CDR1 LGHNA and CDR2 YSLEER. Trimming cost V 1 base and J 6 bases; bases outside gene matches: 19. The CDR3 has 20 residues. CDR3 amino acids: CASSQAGASGGLFLVDTQYF. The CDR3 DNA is TGCGCCAGCAGCCAAGCCGGGGCTAGCGGGGGATTGTTTTTGGTGGATACGCAGTATTTT.

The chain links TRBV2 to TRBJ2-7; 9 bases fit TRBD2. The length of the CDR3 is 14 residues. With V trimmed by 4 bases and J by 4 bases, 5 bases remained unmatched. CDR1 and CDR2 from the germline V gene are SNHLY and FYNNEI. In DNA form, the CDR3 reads TGTGCCAGCAGTGGAAGCGGGGGGTGGTACGAGCAGTACTTC. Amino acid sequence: CASSGSGGWYEQYF.